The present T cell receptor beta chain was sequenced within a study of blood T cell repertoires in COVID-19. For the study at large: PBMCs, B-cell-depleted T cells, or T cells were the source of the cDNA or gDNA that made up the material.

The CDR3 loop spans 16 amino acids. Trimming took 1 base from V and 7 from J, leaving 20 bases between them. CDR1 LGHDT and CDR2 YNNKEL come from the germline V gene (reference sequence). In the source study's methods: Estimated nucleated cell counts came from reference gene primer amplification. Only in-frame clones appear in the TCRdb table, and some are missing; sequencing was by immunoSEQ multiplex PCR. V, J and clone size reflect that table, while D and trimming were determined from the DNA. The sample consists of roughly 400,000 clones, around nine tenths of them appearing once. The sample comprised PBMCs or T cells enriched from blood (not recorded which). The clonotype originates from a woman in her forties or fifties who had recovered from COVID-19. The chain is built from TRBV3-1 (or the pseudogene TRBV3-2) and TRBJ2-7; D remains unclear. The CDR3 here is CASSQGPWKALGEQYF. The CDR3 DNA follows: TGTGCCAGCAGCCAAGGCCCTTGGAAGGCCCTCGGGGAGCAGTACTTC.